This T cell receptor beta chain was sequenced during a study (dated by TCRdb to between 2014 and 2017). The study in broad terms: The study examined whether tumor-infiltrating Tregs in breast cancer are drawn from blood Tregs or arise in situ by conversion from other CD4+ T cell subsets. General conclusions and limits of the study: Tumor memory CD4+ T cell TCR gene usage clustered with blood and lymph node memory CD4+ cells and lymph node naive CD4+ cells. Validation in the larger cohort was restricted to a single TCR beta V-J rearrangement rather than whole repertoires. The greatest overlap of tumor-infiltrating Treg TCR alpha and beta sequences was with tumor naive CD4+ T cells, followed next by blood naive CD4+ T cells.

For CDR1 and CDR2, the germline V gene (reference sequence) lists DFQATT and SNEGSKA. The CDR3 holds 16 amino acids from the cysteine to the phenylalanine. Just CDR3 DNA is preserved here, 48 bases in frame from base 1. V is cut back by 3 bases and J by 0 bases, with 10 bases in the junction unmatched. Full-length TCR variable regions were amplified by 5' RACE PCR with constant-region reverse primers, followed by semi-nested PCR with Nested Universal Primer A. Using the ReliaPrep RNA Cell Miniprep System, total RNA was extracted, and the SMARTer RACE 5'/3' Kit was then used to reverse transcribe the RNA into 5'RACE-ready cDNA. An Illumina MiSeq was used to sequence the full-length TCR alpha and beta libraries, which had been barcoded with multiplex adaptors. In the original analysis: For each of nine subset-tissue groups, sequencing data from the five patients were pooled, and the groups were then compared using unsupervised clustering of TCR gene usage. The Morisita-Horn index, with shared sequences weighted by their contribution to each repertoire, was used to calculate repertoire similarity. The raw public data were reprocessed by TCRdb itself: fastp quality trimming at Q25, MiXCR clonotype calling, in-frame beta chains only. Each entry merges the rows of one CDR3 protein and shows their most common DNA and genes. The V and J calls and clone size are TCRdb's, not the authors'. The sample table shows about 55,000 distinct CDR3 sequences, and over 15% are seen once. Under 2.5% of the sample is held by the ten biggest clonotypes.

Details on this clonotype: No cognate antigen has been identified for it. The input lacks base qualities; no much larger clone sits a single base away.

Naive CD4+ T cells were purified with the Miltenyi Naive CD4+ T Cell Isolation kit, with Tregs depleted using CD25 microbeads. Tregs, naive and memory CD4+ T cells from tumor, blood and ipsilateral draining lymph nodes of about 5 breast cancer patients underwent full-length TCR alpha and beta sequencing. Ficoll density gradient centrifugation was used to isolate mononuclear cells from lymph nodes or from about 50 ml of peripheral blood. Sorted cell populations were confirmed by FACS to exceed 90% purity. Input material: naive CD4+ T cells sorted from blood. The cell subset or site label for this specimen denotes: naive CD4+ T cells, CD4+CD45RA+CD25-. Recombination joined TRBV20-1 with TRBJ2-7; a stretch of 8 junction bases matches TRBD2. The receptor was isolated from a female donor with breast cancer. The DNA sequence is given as TGCAGTGCTAGGCCTCGGGGCGCGGGGGGCTCCTACGAGCAGTACTTC. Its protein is CSARPRGAGGSYEQYF.